A single sample is the source of the 12 T cell receptor beta chains below, sequenced in a study of blood T cells in healthy people across ages (dated by TCRdb to between 2015 and 2016). Library construction relied on 5' RACE. The sequencer was an Illumina HiSeq 2500. The second PCR ran for roughly 6 to 11 cycles and used a J-beta primer mix along with a sample-barcoded 5' primer. TCRdb ran its own pipeline on the public reads, namely fastp trimming at Q25 and MiXCR clone calling, and kept in-frame beta chains. Rows are unified per CDR3 protein, each entry keeping the most common DNA and genes. The sample table records fewer than 750,000 distinct CDR3 sequences; 45% to 60% of these occur just once. The top ten constitute about 13% of the sample. Sequencing was carried out using blood. The receptors originated from a woman older than 75 in good health.

This chain connects TRBV7-2 to TRBJ2-7; no reliable D call. The CDR3 consists of 14 residues. Germline V gene sequence: CDR1 SGHTA, CDR2 FQGNSA. V was trimmed by 1 base and J by 0 bases, leaving 7 bases between them. The CDR3 coding sequence is TGTGCCAGCAGCTTAGTGCCTAACTCCTACGAGCAGTACTTC. Residues: CASSLVPNSYEQYF.

Regarding this clonotype: This may stem from a read error, because a much larger clone lies one nucleotide away. The rearrangement links TRBV2 to TRBJ2-4; D assignment may be TRBD1 or TRBD2 (5 bases each). The CDR3 is 16 residues long. V gave up 0 bases and J gave up 6 bases, with 15 bases separating them. CDR1 and CDR2 (germline): SNHLY, FYNNEI. The CDR3 is CASSEAGPSGGNIQYF. CDR3 nucleotides: TGTGCCAGCAGTGAAGCGGGGCCTAGTGGGGGAAACATTCAGTACTTC.

This clonotype was recorded at least ten times. The V and J genes are TRBV7-9 and TRBJ2-3; TRBD2 matches 10 bases. There are 17 residues in the CDR3. Germline V CDR1 and CDR2: SEHNR, FQNEAQ (reference sequence). Trimming removed 3 bases from V and 4 bases from J; junction bases left unmatched: 10. CDR3 sequence reads: CASSFQGSGRAADTQYF. The CDR3 DNA follows: TGTGCCAGCAGCTTCCAGGGAAGCGGGAGGGCCGCAGATACGCAGTATTTT.

This clonotype came up many times. This chain links TRBV12-3 or TRBV12-4 with TRBJ2-1; 7 bases match TRBD1. V dropped 6 bases and J dropped 2; count of bases not matched to a gene: 10. CDR3 length equals 16 residues. The CDR3 spells CASSKDRPITYNEQFF. For the CDR3, the DNA is TGTGCCAGCAGCAAGGACAGGCCAATAACCTACAATGAGCAGTTCTTC.

The sample holds many counts of this clonotype. This sequence joins TRBV29-1 and TRBJ2-1, with D possibly being TRBD2 (6 bases). The V end lost 6 bases, the J end lost 2 bases, and 14 bases lay between the germline ends. The CDR3 consists of 14 residues. CDR1 is SQVTM, CDR2 ANQGSEA, per germline. DNA for the CDR3: TGCAGCGTCCTGTGGCGGGACCCCTACAATGAGCAGTTCTTC. It yields the protein CSVLWRDPYNEQFF.

This chain joins TRBV13 and TRBJ2-1; 9 bases fit TRBD2. Germline V gene lookup returns CDR1 PRHDT and CDR2 FYEKMQ (reference sequence). With V trimmed by 5 bases and J by 7 bases, 12 bases remained unmatched. The CDR3 extends over 16 amino acids. The chain's CDR3 is CASSTLGSGSGNEQFF. The CDR3 DNA reads as TGTGCCAGCAGCACCTTAGGTAGCGGGAGTGGGAATGAGCAGTTCTTC.

The genes are TRBV3-1 and TRBJ2-2, with a weak D call TRBD2 (6 bases). Germline-derived CDR1 and CDR2 are LGHDT and YNNKEL (reference sequence). The V end lost 4 bases, the J end lost 1 base, and 13 bases lay between the germline ends. The CDR3 consists of 16 residues. The CDR3 loop is CASSPLGLMNTGELFF. The CDR3 DNA sequence: TGTGCCAGCAGCCCTTTAGGACTAATGAACACCGGGGAGCTGTTTTTT.

This clonotype was detected only a few times. This clone may be a read error of a much larger clone one base away. V gene TRBV28 combines with J gene TRBJ2-4, with D possibly matching TRBD2 (5 bases). Germline CDR1 and CDR2: MDHEN and SYDVKM. This CDR3 is 14 amino acids long. Trimming pared 5 bases from V and 13 bases from J, leaving 21 bases between. The CDR3 spells CASSVGLPNWEQYF. The CDR3 DNA follows: TGTGCCAGCAGTGTAGGCCTGCCCAACTGGGAGCAGTACTTC.

The chain joins TRBV6-2 or TRBV6-3 to TRBJ2-1; TRBD2 matches at 11 bases. CDR1 is MNHEY and CDR2 is SVGEGT in the germline V gene. The V gene end was trimmed by 7 bases and the J gene end by 7 bases; junction bases not matched to a gene: 0. The CDR3 totals 12 residues. The DNA for the CDR3 is TGTGCCAGCACTAGCGGGAGGAATGAGCAGTTCTTC. Protein product: CASTSGRNEQFF.

This clonotype was seen many times. The rearrangement uses TRBV12-3 or TRBV12-4 and TRBJ1-5; no definite D call. V gave up 6 bases and J gave up 0 bases, with 12 bases separating them. CDR3 length equals 15 residues. The CDR3 reads CASSYRTFSNQPQHF. The CDR3 DNA sequence: TGTGCCAGCAGCTACCGGACGTTTAGCAATCAGCCCCAGCATTTT.

This clonotype was detected ten times or more. The chain is built from TRBV12-5 and TRBJ2-7; TRBD1 matches at 12 bases. CDR3 length: 17 residues. Germline V lookup: CDR1 LGHNT, CDR2 FRNRAP. The ends lost 4 bases at V and 0 bases at J; junction bases unmatched: 7. The CDR3 nucleotides are TGTGCTAGTGGTTCGGGACAGGGGGCCCATAGCTCCTACGAGCAGTACTTC. This translates into CASGSGQGAHSSYEQYF.

This clonotype was counted a single time. This chain joins TRBV5-6 and TRBJ2-1, with TRBD2 matching 7 bases. This CDR3 is built from 14 residues. The germline V gene has CDR1 SGHDT and CDR2 YYEEEE. With V trimmed by 0 bases and J by 10 bases, 7 bases remained unmatched. The CDR3 here is CASSLAGLGDEQFF. For the CDR3, the DNA is TGTGCCAGCAGCTTGGCCGGACTAGGGGACGAGCAGTTCTTC.